Presented here are 15 T cell receptor beta chains from one specimen sequenced in a study of T cells in Graves' hyperthyroidism and ophthalmopathy. RNA transcripts gave rise to amplified TCR beta CDR3 regions. Using the HTBI primer set, a first-round RT-PCR was run on the TCR CDR3. TCRdb reprocessed the multiplex PCR reads with MiXCR, giving one entry per CDR3 protein. The sample includes roughly 580,000 distinct CDR3 sequences, around 14% of them seen just once. Material for sequencing was blood. These receptors were obtained from a woman aged 25 to 45 with Graves' hyperthyroidism that later progressed to Graves' ophthalmopathy.

This clonotype was seen repeatedly, ten times or more. The rearrangement links TRBV6-5 to TRBJ2-5; 9 nucleotides agree with TRBD1. The germline V gene encodes CDR1 MNHEY and CDR2 SVGAGI. The CDR3 is 14 residues long. Trimming took 7 bases from V and 5 from J; bases not matched to a gene: 8. Here the CDR3 reads CASTKTGGLETQYF. DNA for the CDR3: TGTGCCAGCACTAAGACAGGGGGATTGGAGACCCAGTACTTC.

This clonotype came up many times. This chain connects TRBV28 to TRBJ2-7; the match to TRBD1 covers 9 bases. This CDR3 region has 13 residues. V lost 6 bases and J lost 6; bases outside the gene matches: 6. From germline, CDR1 is MDHEN and CDR2 SYDVKM. The CDR3 sequence is CASSPRDRVEQYF. DNA for the CDR3: TGTGCCAGCAGCCCTCGGGACAGGGTCGAGCAGTACTTC.

This clonotype has ten or more counts. The chain employs TRBV6-1 and TRBJ1-2, with TRBD1 identical over 7 bases. Germline CDR1 reads MNHNS; CDR2 reads SASEGT. V lost 5 bases and J lost 6; bases outside the gene matches: 12. The CDR3 covers 15 residues. The CDR3 sequence: CASSPSPLDRDGYTF. The CDR3 DNA follows: TGTGCCAGCAGTCCATCCCCCCTCGACAGGGATGGCTACACCTTC.

The gene calls are TRBV28 and TRBJ1-2; 7 bases match TRBD1. This CDR3 contains 13 residues. Germline trimming cut 5 bases from V and 8 bases from J; bases unmatched to any gene: 8. Germline CDR1 is MDHEN and CDR2 is SYDVKM. CDR3: CASSPTGYQGYTF. DNA of the CDR3: TGTGCCAGCAGTCCGACAGGGTATCAAGGCTACACCTTC.

This clonotype was detected many times. A much larger clone differs by one base, so this may be a read error. This chain connects TRBV30 to TRBJ1-3; D uncertain. The V gene's germline CDR1 is GTSNPN and CDR2 SVGIG (reference sequence). The CDR3 runs 13 residues. Deletions cut 0 bases from V and 0 bases from J, with 3 bases between. CDR3 DNA: TGTGCCTGGAGTGTAAACTCTGGAAACACCATATATTTT. Its protein is CAWSVNSGNTIYF.

Ten or more counts support this clonotype. The genes are TRBV12-3 or TRBV12-4 and TRBJ2-7; TRBD1 agrees at 10 bases. The CDR3 totals 14 residues. V shed 5 bases, J shed 6 bases, and the junction held 7 bases outside the gene matches. The CDR3 spells CASSRQGASPEQYF. Written as DNA, the CDR3 is TGTGCCAGCAGTCGACAGGGGGCATCTCCCGAGCAGTACTTC.

The chain joins TRBV5-1 to TRBJ2-7; the match to TRBD1 covers 9 bases. The CDR3 runs to 15 residues. The V segment lost 3 bases and the J segment 2 bases; nucleotides outside the gene matches: 6. Germline CDR1 is SGHRS and CDR2 is YFSETQ. This CDR3 reads CASSWGTGSTYEQYF. In DNA form, the CDR3 reads TGCGCCAGCAGCTGGGGGACAGGGTCGACCTACGAGCAGTACTTC.

There are a few counts of this clonotype. The rearrangement links TRBV7-2 to TRBJ2-3, with TRBD2 as a possible D gene (6 bases). Germline lookup yields CDR1 SGHTA and CDR2 FQGNSA. The CDR3 sequence is 17 residues long. The V end lost 5 bases, the J end lost 0 bases, and 18 bases lay between the germline ends. The CDR3, as DNA: TGTGCCAGCAGCCCAGCTGGGGTAGCGGTTAGCACAGATACGCAGTATTTT. This gives the protein CASSPAGVAVSTDTQYF.

In this sample, this clonotype turned up many times. The chain carries TRBV7-8 and TRBJ1-3; no clear D gene. The CDR3 covers 15 residues. Germline-derived CDR1 and CDR2 are SGHVS and FQNEAQ. Trimming left V 0 bases short and J 2 bases short, with 8 bases between. This chain's CDR3 is CASSLAATPGNTIYF. The CDR3 nucleotides are TGTGCCAGCAGCTTAGCCGCGACCCCTGGAAACACCATATATTTT. The full variable domain, its missing parts supplied by reference TRBV7-8 and TRBJ1-3, is GAGVSQSPRYKVAKRGQDVALRCDPISGHVSLFWYQQALGQGPEFLTYFQNEAQLDKSGLPSDRFFAERPEGSVSTLKIQRTQQEDSAVYLCASSLAATPGNTIYFGEGSWLTVV.

The J gene is TRBJ2-7, the V gene TRBV18; D unclear. The germline V and J ends were trimmed by 4 bases and 3 bases, with 10 bases remaining between them. The CDR3 contains 13 residues. Germline assignment: CDR1 KGHSH and CDR2 LQKENI. The CDR3 bases are TGTGCCAGCTCACTGGGATCGTACTACGAGCAGTACTTC. Protein product: CASSLGSYYEQYF. The full variable domain, its missing parts supplied by reference TRBV18 and TRBJ2-7, is NAGVMQNPRHLVRRRGQEARLRCSPMKGHSHVYWYRQLPEEGLKFMVYLQKENIIDESGMPKERFSAEFPKEGPSILRIQQVVRGDSAAYFCASSLGSYYEQYFGPGTRLTVT.

As for this clonotype: A much larger clone lies one base from this, so it may be a read error. This chain joins TRBV20-1 and TRBJ2-7; unclear D gene. The DNA matches TRBJ2-1 better at its end, which makes the J call doubtful. Germline loops: CDR1 DFQATT, CDR2 SNEGSKA (reference sequence). The CDR3 runs to 13 residues. The CDR3 DNA is TGCAGTGCTAGCGCGGCCTACTCCTACGAGCAGTTCTTC. It encodes CSASAAYSYEQFF.

This clonotype appeared a few times. J is TRBJ1-1 and V is TRBV10-3; tentatively, D is TRBD1 (5 bases). Germline V CDR1 and CDR2: ENHRY, SYGVKD. V lost 6 bases, J lost 1 base, and 9 bases lay in between. CDR3 length: 13 residues. The CDR3 sequence is CAIRGDGNTEAFF. The CDR3, as DNA: TGTGCCATCAGGGGGGACGGGAACACTGAAGCTTTCTTT.

This clonotype was counted many times. The chain carries TRBV27 and TRBJ1-1; the match to TRBD1 covers 10 bases. V lost 6 bases, J lost 8 bases, and 6 bases stayed unmatched. The CDR3 covers 13 residues. Germline V CDR1 and CDR2: MNHEY, SMNVEV (reference sequence). CDR3 sequence: CASSEGTGVEAFF. The CDR3 DNA reads as TGTGCCAGCAGCGAAGGGACAGGGGTCGAAGCTTTCTTT.

The rearrangement joins TRBV20-1 to TRBJ2-7, with no clear D. Germline V gene sequence: CDR1 DFQATT, CDR2 SNEGSKA (reference sequence). Trimming cost V 2 bases and J 3 bases, with 14 bases left between them. This CDR3 has 14 amino acids. This CDR3 is CSARLPDRIYEQYF. DNA of the CDR3: TGCAGTGCTAGACTCCCGGACCGGATCTACGAGCAGTACTTC.

V and J are TRBV19 and TRBJ2-7; D is tentatively TRBD1 or TRBD2 (5 bases each). The CDR3 is made up of 16 amino acids. Germline assignment: CDR1 LNHDA and CDR2 SQIVND (reference sequence). V was shortened by 1 base and J by 2 bases, with 15 bases between the two germline ends. DNA for the CDR3: TGTGCCAGTAGTATAGTTCCGGGGCCTACCACCTACGAGCAGTACTTC. This sequence encodes CASSIVPGPTTYEQYF.